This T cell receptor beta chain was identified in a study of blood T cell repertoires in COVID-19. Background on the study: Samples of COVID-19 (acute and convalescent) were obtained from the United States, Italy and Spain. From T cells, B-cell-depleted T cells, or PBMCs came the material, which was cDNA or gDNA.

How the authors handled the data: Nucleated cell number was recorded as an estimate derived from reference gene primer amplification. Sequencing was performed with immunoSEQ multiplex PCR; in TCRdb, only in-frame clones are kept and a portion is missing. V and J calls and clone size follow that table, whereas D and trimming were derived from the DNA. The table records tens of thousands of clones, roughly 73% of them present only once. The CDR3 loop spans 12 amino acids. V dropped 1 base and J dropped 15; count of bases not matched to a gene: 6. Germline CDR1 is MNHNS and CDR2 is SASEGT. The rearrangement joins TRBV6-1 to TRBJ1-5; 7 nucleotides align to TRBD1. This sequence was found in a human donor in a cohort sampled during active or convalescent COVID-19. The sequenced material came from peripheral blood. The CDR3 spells CASSEGTGFRHF. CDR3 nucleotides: TGTGCCAGCAGTGAAGGGACAGGTTTTCGGCATTTT.